The sequence of this T cell receptor (beta chain) was determined in a study of beta chain features in type 1 diabetes. The CDR3 consists of 17 residues. Trimming removed 2 bases from V and 0 bases from J; junction bases left unmatched: 6. Germline CDR1 SGDLS, CDR2 YYNGEE. Reverse transcribing all isolated RNA meant expressed TCRB transcripts were sequenced. Naive, central memory and regulatory T cell samples came to a mean of approximately 3.57 million reads. Produced via immunoSEQ multiplex PCR; TCRdb's table is partial and in-frame only. The sample includes 40,000 to 45,000 clones, roughly 50% of them seen just once. This clone was observed a single time. Heparinised blood was drawn once per donor, averaging around 110 mL. In all sorted populations, purity surpassed 95%.

This chain uses TRBV9 with TRBJ1-2; 11 nucleotides align to TRBD1. The sample was central memory CD4+ T cells from blood. The TCR was taken from a woman aged 18-29 years in good health. In nucleotides, the CDR3 is TGTGCCAGCAGCGTTGGGACAGGGGGGATAGCTAACTATGGCTACACCTTC. As protein: CASSVGTGGIANYGYTF.